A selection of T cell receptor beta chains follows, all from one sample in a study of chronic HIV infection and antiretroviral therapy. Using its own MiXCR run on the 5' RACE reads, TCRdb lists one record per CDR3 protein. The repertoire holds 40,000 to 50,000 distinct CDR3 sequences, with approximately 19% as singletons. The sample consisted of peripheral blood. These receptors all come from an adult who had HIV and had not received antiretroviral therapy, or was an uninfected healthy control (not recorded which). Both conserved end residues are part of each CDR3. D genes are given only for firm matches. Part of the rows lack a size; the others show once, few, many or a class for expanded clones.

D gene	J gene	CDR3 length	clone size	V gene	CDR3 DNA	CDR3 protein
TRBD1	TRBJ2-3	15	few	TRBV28	TGTGCCAGCAGTTCCGGGACAGGGCACACAGATACGCAGTATTTT	CASSSGTGHTDTQYF
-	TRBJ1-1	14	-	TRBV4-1	TGCGCCAGCAGCCAAGAGGGAGCAGCGGTTGAAGCTTTCTTT	CASSQEGAAVEAFF
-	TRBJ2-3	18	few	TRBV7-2	TGTGCCAGCAGCTCGGCGGGCGCCGGGACAACTAGCACAGATACGCAGTATTTT	CASSSAGAGTTSTDTQYF
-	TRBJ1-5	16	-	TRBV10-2	TGCGCCAGCAGTGAGTGGGCAGGGGTTGGCAATCAGCCCCAGCATTTT	CASSEWAGVGNQPQHF
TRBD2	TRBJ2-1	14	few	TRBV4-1	TGCGCCAGTGAAGGGGGGACTAGGTTGAACGAGCAGTTCTTC	CASEGGTRLNEQFF
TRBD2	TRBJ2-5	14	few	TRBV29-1	TGCAGCGTTGATATCGCGGGAGTGGGAGAGACCCAGTACTTC	CSVDIAGVGETQYF
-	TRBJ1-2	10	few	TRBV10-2	TGCGCCACCCTCGGGCTGGGCTACACCTTC	CATLGLGYTF
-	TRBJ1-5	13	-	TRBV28	TGTGCCAGCACCACTACCCGAAATCAGCCCCAGCATTTT	CASTTTRNQPQHF
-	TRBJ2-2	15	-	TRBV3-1	TGTGCCAGCAGCCAGGGCGCGGCGAACACCGGGGAGCTGTTTTTT	CASSQGAANTGELFF
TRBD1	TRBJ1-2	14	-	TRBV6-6	TGTGCCAGCAGCCCGGACAGGGTCGCGTCTGGCTACACCTTC	CASSPDRVASGYTF
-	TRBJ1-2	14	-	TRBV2	TGTGCCAGCAGTGAAAACCTGACTCCGTCTGGCTACACCTTC	CASSENLTPSGYTF
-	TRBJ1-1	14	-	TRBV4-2	TGTGCCAGCAGCCCGCCCCATTTGAACACTGAAGCTTTCTTT	CASSPPHLNTEAFF
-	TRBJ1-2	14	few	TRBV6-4	TGTGCCAGCAGTGTATCGGGAACTAACTATGGCTACACCTTC	CASSVSGTNYGYTF
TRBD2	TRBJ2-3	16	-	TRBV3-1	TGTGCCAGCAGCAAAGCAGGACTAGCGGGAGCAGATACGCAGTATTTT	CASSKAGLAGADTQYF
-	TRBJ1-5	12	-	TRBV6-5	TGTGCCAGCAGTCGCCCCTATCAGCCCCAGCATTTT	CASSRPYQPQHF
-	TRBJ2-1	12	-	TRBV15	TGTGCCAGCAGCAGTTGGTACAATGAGCAGTTCTTC	CASSSWYNEQFF
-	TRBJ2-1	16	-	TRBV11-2	TGTGCCAGCAGCGCCCTCCGAGGGGGGCAGAACAATGAGCAGTTCTTC	CASSALRGGQNNEQFF
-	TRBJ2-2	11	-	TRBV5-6	TGTGCCAGCAGCTCCACCGGGGAGCTGTTTTTT	CASSSTGELFF
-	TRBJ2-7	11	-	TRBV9	TGTGCCAGCGGGGTGGAGGACGAGCAGTACTTC	CASGVEDEQYF
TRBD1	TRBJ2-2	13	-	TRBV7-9	TGTGCCAGCAGCTCAACAGGGGCCGGGGAGCTGTTTTTT	CASSSTGAGELFF
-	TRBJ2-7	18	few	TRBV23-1	TGCGCCAGCAGTCAATCGGAAGGGGACGGAGCGATTTTATACGAGCAGTACTTC	CASSQSEGDGAILYEQYF
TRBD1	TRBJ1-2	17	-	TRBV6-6	TGTGCCAGCAGTGACACTGGACAGGGGCTTTCTAACTATGGCTACACCTTC	CASSDTGQGLSNYGYTF
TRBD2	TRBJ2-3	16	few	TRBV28	TGTGCCAGCAGCCCTCTGGCGGGAGCTGTCACAGATACGCAGTATTTT	CASSPLAGAVTDTQYF
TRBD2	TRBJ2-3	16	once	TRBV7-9	TGTGCCAGCAGCCCTCCCAGCGGGGCGTACACAGATACGCAGTATTTT	CASSPPSGAYTDTQYF
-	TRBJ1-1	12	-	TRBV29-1	TGCAGTGGCCTCAGGGACAACACTGAAGCTTTCTTT	CSGLRDNTEAFF
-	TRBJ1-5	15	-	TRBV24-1	TGTGCCACCAGTGATCCGGGACACGGAAATCAGCCCCAGCATTTT	CATSDPGHGNQPQHF
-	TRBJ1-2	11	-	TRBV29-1	TGCAGCGGGGGGGATAACTATGGCTACACCTTC	CSGGDNYGYTF
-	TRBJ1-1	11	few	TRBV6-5	TGTGCCAGCAGGGTGGGCACTGAAGCTTTCTTT	CASRVGTEAFF
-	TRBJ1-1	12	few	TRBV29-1	TGCAGCGTTGTGAGGACATACACTGAAGCTTTCTTT	CSVVRTYTEAFF
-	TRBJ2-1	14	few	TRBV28	TGTGCCAGCAGTTTGGTTATGGGATACAATGAGCAGTTCTTC	CASSLVMGYNEQFF
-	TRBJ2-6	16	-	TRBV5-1	TGCGCCAGCAGCTTGGTCGCCGGCTCTGGGGCCAACGTCCTGACTTTC	CASSLVAGSGANVLTF
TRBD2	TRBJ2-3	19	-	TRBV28	TGTGCCAGCAGCCTTGCCCGTGCGTGGGACGGGAGGGCCCCAGATACGCAGTATTTT	CASSLARAWDGRAPDTQYF
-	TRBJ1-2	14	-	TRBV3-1	TGTGCCAGCAGCCAAGGAAACAGGGACTATGGCTACACCTTC	CASSQGNRDYGYTF
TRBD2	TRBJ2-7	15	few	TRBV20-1	TGCAGTGCTCTCGGGACTAGCGGGAGTTGGGGCGAGCAGTACTTC	CSALGTSGSWGEQYF
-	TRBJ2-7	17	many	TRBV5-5	TGTGCCAGCAGTTTCGGACAACTTAACCGGGCCGCCACCGAGCAGTACTTC	CASSFGQLNRAATEQYF
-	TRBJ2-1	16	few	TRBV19	TGTGCCAGTAGTACTCCCTTAGCCCTAAGGGGGAATGAGCAGTTCTTC	CASSTPLALRGNEQFF
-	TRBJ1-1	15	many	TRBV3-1	TGTGCCAGCAGCCGAATGGGGGGGGCCGGTACTGAAGCTTTCTTT	CASSRMGGAGTEAFF
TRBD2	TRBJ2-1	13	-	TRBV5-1	TGCGCCAGCAGCAGCGGGACTAGGGGTGAGCAGTTCTTC	CASSSGTRGEQFF
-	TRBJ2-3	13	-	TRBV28	TGTGCCAGCAGTTTCACACCCACAGATACGCAGTATTTT	CASSFTPTDTQYF
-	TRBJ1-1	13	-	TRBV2	TGTGCCAGCAACGGACCATTCGACACTGAAGCTTTCTTT	CASNGPFDTEAFF
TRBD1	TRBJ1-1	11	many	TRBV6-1	TGTGCCAGCAGGATGACAGGGGGAGCTTTCTTT	CASRMTGGAFF
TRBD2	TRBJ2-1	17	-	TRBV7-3	TGTGCCAGCAGCTTAAGGTCCGGGAGCGGGAGAAGCGGTGAGCAGTTCTTC	CASSLRSGSGRSGEQFF
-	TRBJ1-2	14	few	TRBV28	TGTGCCAGCAGTAATGGACAGTTCCTCTATGGCTACACCTTC	CASSNGQFLYGYTF
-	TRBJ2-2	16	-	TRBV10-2	TGCGCCAGCAGTGAGTCGACGGCCCTAACGCCCGGGGAGCTGTTTTTT	CASSESTALTPGELFF
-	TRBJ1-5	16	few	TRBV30	TGTGCCTTACAGCCGGGACCCGGTACCCTGCGGCAGCCCCAGCATTTT	CALQPGPGTLRQPQHF
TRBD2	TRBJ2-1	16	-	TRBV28	TGTGCCAGCAGTTTCCGACTAGCGGGAACCTACAATGAGCAGTTCTTC	CASSFRLAGTYNEQFF
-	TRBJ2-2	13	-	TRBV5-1	TGCGCCAGCGATTGGAAAGGAGGCGGGGAGCTGTTTTTT	CASDWKGGGELFF
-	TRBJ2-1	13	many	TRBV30	TGTGCCTGGAGCCGAGCTCAGGGTTTCGGGCAGTTCTTC	CAWSRAQGFGQFF
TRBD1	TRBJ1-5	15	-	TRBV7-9	TGTGCCAGCAGCCCCCAGGGGGGGGCAGGGCAGCCCCAGCATTTT	CASSPQGGAGQPQHF
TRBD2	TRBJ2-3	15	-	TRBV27	TGTGCCAGCTATACCCAAGCGGGAGACACAGATACGCAGTATTTT	CASYTQAGDTDTQYF
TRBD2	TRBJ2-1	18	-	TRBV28	TGTGCCAGCAGTCCTGGACTAGCGGGAGCCATCTCCTACAATGAGCAGTTCTTC	CASSPGLAGAISYNEQFF
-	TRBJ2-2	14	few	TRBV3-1	TGTGCCAGCAGCCCGGGAGTATCCACCGGGGAGCTGTTTTTT	CASSPGVSTGELFF
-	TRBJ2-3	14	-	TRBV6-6	TGTGCCAGCAGTTACGGGGTCTCCCTGGATACGCAGTATTTT	CASSYGVSLDTQYF
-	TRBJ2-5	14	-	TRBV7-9	TGTGCCAGCAGCTCTGGGACAAGAGTGGAGACCCAGTACTTC	CASSSGTRVETQYF
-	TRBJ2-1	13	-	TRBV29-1	TGCAGCGTTGCCGGGTTAACTTACAATGAGCAGTTCTTC	CSVAGLTYNEQFF
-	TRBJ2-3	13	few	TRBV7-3	TGTGCCAGCAGCTTCTCATCGAGAGATACGCAGTATTTT	CASSFSSRDTQYF
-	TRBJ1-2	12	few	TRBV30	TGTGCCTGGAGGGATGATCAAGGGGGCTACACCTTC	CAWRDDQGGYTF
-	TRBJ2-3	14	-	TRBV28	TGTGCCAGCATAGACTTTCCTAGCACAGATACGCAGTATTTT	CASIDFPSTDTQYF
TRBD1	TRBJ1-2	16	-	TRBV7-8	TGTGCCAGCAGCCCGGGGACAGGGGGTCGGAACTATGGCTACACCTTC	CASSPGTGGRNYGYTF